This TCR beta chain was identified in a study of cytomegalovirus exposure and HLA in healthy donors. PCR primers comprised 60 Vbeta and 13 Jbeta primers. Repertoires were generated with immunoSEQ multiplex PCR, while TCRdb's copy carries only in-frame clones and drops some. The repertoire table contains more than 70,000 clones. V was pared by 2 bases and J by 0 bases, with 7 bases between. CDR1 is SGHRS and CDR2 is YFSETQ in the germline V gene. This CDR3 has 14 amino acids. The J gene is TRBJ2-3, the V gene TRBV5-1; D gene uncertain. This receptor was obtained from a woman aged 55-69 years in good health and CMV-seronegative. Sequencing was performed on PBMCs. The chain's CDR3 is CASSFATSTDTQYF. Written as DNA, the CDR3 is TGCGCCAGCAGCTTCGCTACTAGCACAGATACGCAGTATTTT.